This paragraph covers one TCR beta chain sequence. The antigen remains undetermined. These data are taken from a study of blood T cells in healthy people across ages. General study points: Comparison with aged donors showed that long-lived donors had more naive CD4+ cells and higher diversity.

V shed 9 bases and J 5 bases; nucleotides not matched to a gene: 9. Germline V lookup: CDR1 LNHNV, CDR2 YYDKDF (reference sequence). This CDR3 contains 14 residues. The authors ran a second PCR of roughly 6 to 12 cycles using a sample-barcoded 5' primer and a J-beta primer mix. Each cDNA molecule was tagged by a template-switch adaptor that had 12 random nucleotides. TCRdb processed the 5' RACE reads anew with MiXCR; each CDR3 protein has one entry. The top ten hold roughly 2% of the sample, which has about 2 million distinct CDR3 sequences, less than 50% seen once. V is TRBV15 and J is TRBJ2-5, with 10 bases identical to TRBD1. This clonotype was obtained from a woman in her thirties or forties in good health. Sequenced: blood. The CDR3 loop reads CATNDRGQVETQYF. CDR3 coding DNA: TGTGCCACAAATGACAGGGGGCAGGTGGAGACCCAGTACTTC.